This TCR beta chain came from a study of blood T cells in healthy people across ages. In its sample, this clonotype was seen a few times. Each sample had at least 6 million PBMCs isolated. The use of a sample-barcoded 5' primer and a J-beta primer mix characterized a second PCR of roughly 7 to 12 cycles. Each cDNA molecule was tagged by a template-switch adaptor that had 12 random nucleotides. TCRdb reanalysed the 5' RACE reads using MiXCR and keeps one entry per CDR3 protein. Among under 1,000,000 distinct CDR3 sequences listed, 36% were seen once. Sequenced input: blood. This TCR was sampled from a man aged 18 to 30 in good health.

CDR3 residues: CASRGPEAFF. CDR3 DNA sequence: TGTGCCAGCAGGGGGCCTGAAGCTTTCTTT. The gene calls are TRBV12-3 or TRBV12-4 and TRBJ1-1; possibly TRBD1 for D (5 bases). V was pared by 6 bases and J by 6 bases, with 5 bases between. There are 10 residues in the CDR3.